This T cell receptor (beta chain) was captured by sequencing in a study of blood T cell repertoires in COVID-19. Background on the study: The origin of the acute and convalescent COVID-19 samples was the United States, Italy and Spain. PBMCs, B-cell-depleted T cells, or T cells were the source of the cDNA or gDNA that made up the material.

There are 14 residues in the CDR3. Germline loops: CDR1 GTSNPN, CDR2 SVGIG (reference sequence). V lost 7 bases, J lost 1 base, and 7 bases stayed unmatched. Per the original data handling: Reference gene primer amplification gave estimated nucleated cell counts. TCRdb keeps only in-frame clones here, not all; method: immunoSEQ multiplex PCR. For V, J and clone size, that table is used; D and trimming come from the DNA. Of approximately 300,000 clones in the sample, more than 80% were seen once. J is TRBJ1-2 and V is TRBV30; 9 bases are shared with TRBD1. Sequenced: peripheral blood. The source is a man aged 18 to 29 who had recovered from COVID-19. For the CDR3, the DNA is TGTGCCTCCTCCGACAGGGGGTTTAACTATGGCTACACCTTC. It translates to CASSDRGFNYGYTF.